The sample holds a few counts of the clone carrying this TCR beta chain. Arm-PCR of CDR3 regions and iRepertoire HTBI primers were used to build TCR beta libraries. Via MiXCR, TCRdb re-called the multiplex PCR reads, giving one row per CDR3 protein. The sample comprises 700,000 or so distinct CDR3 sequences, about 32% of which are singletons, and about 42% rests with the top ten. CDR1 and CDR2 (germline): SQVTM, ANQGSEA. The ends were cut back, 7 bases at V and 8 bases at J, with 23 bases in the middle. The CDR3 runs 15 residues. Time point indicated: persistent/refractory GD, antithyroid drugs over 5 years with positive TRAb. The TCR library used RNA extracted from PBMCs. The data originate from a study of regulatory T cells in long-lasting Graves disease.

This TCR was recovered from a female donor with Graves disease. The chain uses TRBV29-1 and TRBJ1-4; D might be TRBD1 (6 bases). The source was peripheral blood mononuclear cells (PBMCs), collected when the disease was refractory, from a patient treated with antithyroid drugs. The CDR3 protein is CSAVVGHPAGEKLFF. The CDR3 DNA follows: TGCAGCGCCGTGGTGGGACACCCGGCGGGGGAAAAACTGTTTTTT.